The clone carrying this T cell receptor (beta chain) was seen once. Its cognate antigen is unknown. The sample comes from a study of cytomegalovirus exposure and HLA in healthy donors. Study-wide background: Unique TCRs from HLA-typed donors, about 85 million of them, were held in an early data release. Study-wide points: Around 160 TCR beta chains were listed as cytomegalovirus-associated.

PCR used 60 Vbeta primers and 13 Jbeta primers. In the original workflow: Approximately 11 million of the 80 million or so unique TCR beta chains counted in a later analysis were shared. Assay: immunoSEQ multiplex PCR; the TCRdb copy retains only in-frame clones and omits some. V, J and clone size were drawn from that table, and D and trimming were deduced from the DNA. This sample has fewer than 250,000 clones, with about 87% found just once. CDR3 size: 15 residues. Losses at the gene ends were 0 bases for V and 4 bases for J; bases not matched to a gene: 7. CDR1 and CDR2 (germline): SGHNT, YYREEE (reference sequence).

The receptor was derived from a woman aged 18-29 years in good health and CMV-seronegative. Material: PBMCs. The V gene is TRBV5-4, the J gene TRBJ2-7, with 7 bases identical to TRBD2. The chain's CDR3 is CASSLDAGARYEQYF. The CDR3 bases are TGTGCCAGCAGCTTGGATGCGGGAGCTCGATACGAGCAGTACTTC. Filled out from reference TRBV5-4 and TRBJ2-7, the complete variable domain reads ETGVTQSPTHLIKTRGQQVTLRCSSQSGHNTVSWYQQALGQGPQFIFQYYREEENGRGNFPPRFSGLQFPNYSSELNVNALELDDSALYLCASSLDAGARYEQYFGPGTRLTVT.